These T cell receptor beta chains were read from a single sample in a study of T cells in Graves' hyperthyroidism and ophthalmopathy. TCRdb redid the calling of the multiplex PCR reads with MiXCR, one entry per CDR3 protein. Here the sample spans about 560,000 distinct CDR3 sequences, approximately 15% being singletons. Sequencing input: blood. Every receptor here comes from a woman aged 25 to 39 with Graves' hyperthyroidism. CDR3s include the opening cysteine and the closing phenylalanine or tryptophan. The D gene is left open where the match is weak. Some rows have no size entry. The others give once, few or many, or a class for an expanded clone.

j_gene: TRBJ2-5
d_gene: TRBD2
v_gene: TRBV29-1
abundance: few
CDR3nt: TGCAGCGTTGATATGGCTAGCGGGAGAGGAGAGACCCAGTACTTC
CDR3aa: CSVDMASGRGETQYF

j_gene: TRBJ2-4
d_gene: .
v_gene: TRBV2
abundance: many
CDR3nt: TGTGCCAGCAGTGAATTGGGTGTCAGGGGAAACATTCAGTACTTC
CDR3aa: CASSELGVRGNIQYF

j_gene: TRBJ2-3
d_gene: .
v_gene: TRBV20-1
abundance: many
CDR3nt: TGCAGTATACTGACATCGGCTGGGACAGATACGCAGTATTTT
CDR3aa: CSILTSAGTDTQYF

j_gene: TRBJ2-1
d_gene: TRBD2
v_gene: TRBV12-3/TRBV12-4
abundance: many
CDR3nt: TGTGCCAGCAGTATTATAGCGGGAGTCAACAATGAGCAGTTCTTC
CDR3aa: CASSIIAGVNNEQFF

j_gene: TRBJ2-1
d_gene: .
v_gene: TRBV14
abundance: many
CDR3nt: TGTGCCAGCAGCCAGCACGGGAGTGAGCGGCATGAGCAGTTCTTC
CDR3aa: CASSQHGSERHEQFF

j_gene: TRBJ2-3
d_gene: .
v_gene: TRBV5-4
abundance: .
CDR3nt: TGTGCCAGCAGCCCCCGGACAGGGAGGGGTGGGAATACGCAGTATTTT
CDR3aa: CASSPRTGRGGNTQYF

j_gene: TRBJ2-3
d_gene: TRBD1
v_gene: TRBV5-1
abundance: .
CDR3nt: TGCGCCAGCGGAAGGTTAAGTGGGACAGGGATTGATACGCAGTATTTT
CDR3aa: CASGRLSGTGIDTQYF

j_gene: TRBJ1-2
d_gene: .
v_gene: TRBV6-1
abundance: many
CDR3nt: TGTGCCAGCAGTGAGGGACGGACCTATGGCTACACCTTC
CDR3aa: CASSEGRTYGYTF

j_gene: TRBJ1-1
d_gene: TRBD1
v_gene: TRBV27
abundance: .
CDR3nt: TGTGCCAGCAGCCCAGGACAGGGGCTCACTGAAGCTTTCTTT
CDR3aa: CASSPGQGLTEAFF

j_gene: TRBJ1-1
d_gene: TRBD1
v_gene: TRBV3-1
abundance: .
CDR3nt: TGTGCCAGCAGCCAGCACAGGGGGAGCACTGAAGCTTTCTTT
CDR3aa: CASSQHRGSTEAFF

j_gene: TRBJ1-2
d_gene: TRBD1
v_gene: TRBV20-1
abundance: many
CDR3nt: TGCAGTGCTAGAGATTTGTCACGAGACAGGGTCTATGGCTACACCTTC
CDR3aa: CSARDLSRDRVYGYTF

j_gene: TRBJ2-2
d_gene: .
v_gene: TRBV6-2/TRBV6-3
abundance: .
CDR3nt: TGTGCCAGCAGTTACTCCGGGACTTCGAACACCGGGGAGCTGTTTTTT
CDR3aa: CASSYSGTSNTGELFF

j_gene: TRBJ2-7
d_gene: .
v_gene: TRBV27
abundance: .
CDR3nt: TGTGCCAGCACCCCTCAGTCGGGACACCTCTACGAGCAGTACTTC
CDR3aa: CASTPQSGHLYEQYF

j_gene: TRBJ2-1
d_gene: TRBD2
v_gene: TRBV9
abundance: few
CDR3nt: TGTGCCAGCAGCTTTAGGCTAGCGGGAGGGGGGAATGAGCAGTTCTTC
CDR3aa: CASSFRLAGGGNEQFF

j_gene: TRBJ2-2
d_gene: .
v_gene: TRBV20-1
abundance: many
CDR3nt: TGCAGTGCTAGCTATGACTGGAACACCGGGGAGCTGTTTTTT
CDR3aa: CSASYDWNTGELFF

j_gene: TRBJ2-1
d_gene: .
v_gene: TRBV5-1
abundance: many
CDR3nt: TGCGCCAGCAGCTTGGCGGTGAACTCCTACAATGAGCAGTTCTTC
CDR3aa: CASSLAVNSYNEQFF

j_gene: TRBJ1-4
d_gene: .
v_gene: TRBV28
abundance: many
CDR3nt: TGTGCCAGCAGTTTATTGTCGGATAATGAAAAACTGTTTTTT
CDR3aa: CASSLLSDNEKLFF

j_gene: TRBJ1-1
d_gene: .
v_gene: TRBV2
abundance: .
CDR3nt: TGTGCCAGCAGTGAGTCACAGCGTGGAGCTTTCTTT
CDR3aa: CASSESQRGAFF

j_gene: TRBJ2-7
d_gene: TRBD2
v_gene: TRBV12-3/TRBV12-4
abundance: .
CDR3nt: TGTGCCAGCAGAGCAAGTAGCGGGAGGGGTTACGAGCAGTACTTC
CDR3aa: CASRASSGRGYEQYF

j_gene: TRBJ1-2
d_gene: TRBD1
v_gene: TRBV27
abundance: few
CDR3nt: TGTGCCAGCAGCTCACGGGGACAGGGGGACGGCTACACCTTC
CDR3aa: CASSSRGQGDGYTF

j_gene: TRBJ2-1
d_gene: .
v_gene: TRBV7-3
abundance: few
CDR3nt: TGTGCCAGCAGCTCGCAGGGTTCGGGAAATTACAATGAGCAGTTCTTC
CDR3aa: CASSSQGSGNYNEQFF

j_gene: TRBJ1-1
d_gene: .
v_gene: TRBV2
abundance: many
CDR3nt: TGTGCCAGCACCGGACTGGAATGGAACACTGAAGCTTTCTTT
CDR3aa: CASTGLEWNTEAFF